This T cell receptor (beta chain) was observed in a study of blood T cell repertoires in COVID-19 (dated by TCRdb to the early 2020s). About the study as a whole: Collaborator samples came from the United States, Italy and Spain and covered acute and convalescent phases of COVID-19. The prospective study material was composed of cDNA or gDNA derived from T cells, B-cell-depleted T cells, or PBMCs. Subjects who had been exposed to COVID-19, were actively infected with it, or had recovered from it provided the deeply sampled blood TCRbeta repertoires that made up the dataset. The repertoires were made available in a free public database intended to serve as a resource for research on the immune response to SARS-CoV-2. Samples were obtained from the ongoing ImmuneRACE study (first 160 participants) and from 1,254 subjects provided by 6 global collaborators. The sample metadata nearly always contained a de-identified subject ID, COVID-19 status, age in years and sex. Where available, HLA class I and class II types were taken from metadata supplied by the sample provider and were not determined by assay-based typing.

Each collaborating institution followed its own protocols to collect whole blood in K2EDTA tubes. For TCRbeta analysis, collaborator samples were shipped as frozen whole blood, as isolated PBMCs, or as DNA extracted from either sample type. The immunoSEQ Assay, a bias-controlled multiplex PCR, was used to amplify TCRbeta CDR3 regions from genomic DNA. Per the authors' processing: Within the assay, amplification of reference gene primers was used to estimate how many nucleated cells each sample contained. To quantify the absolute abundance of each unique TCRbeta CDR3 rearrangement, sequence reads were collapsed and filtered. For each sample, productive Simpson clonality was calculated as the square root of Simpson's diversity index over productive rearrangements. TCRdb carries this immuneACCESS record with in-frame sequences only. Its versions omit some clonotypes, under half of them owing to an unresolved V gene in the studies checked, with the rest unexplained. V and J calls and clone size come straight from that table; D and trimming were deduced from the DNA. The sample contains more than 95,000 clones, approximately 83% of them found a single time. Of the sample, roughly 3.3% is held by the ten largest clones.

A note on this clone: Its antigen is still unknown. Per-base qualities were not stored, and no clone one base away is much larger.

What the authors observed across the whole study: The quantity of clinical and demographic metadata differed by source and by participant and was supplied without curation.

The germline V gene (reference sequence) yields SGHNT for CDR1 and YYREEE for CDR2. Inclusive of the bounding cysteine and phenylalanine, the CDR3 is 15 residues long. This entry keeps only the CDR3 DNA: 45 bases, framed from base 1. V loses 1 base of germline sequence and J loses 2 bases, and the interval between the two ends is 9 bases. This sequence was found in a woman older than 75 with active or convalescent COVID-19. Recombination connected TRBV5-4 to TRBJ2-2; 5 matching bases give a weak D call of TRBD1. The sample was peripheral blood. The CDR3 sequence is CASSLYRSNTGELFF. The DNA is as follows: TGTGCCAGCAGCTTGTACAGGTCCAACACCGGGGAGCTGTTTTTT.